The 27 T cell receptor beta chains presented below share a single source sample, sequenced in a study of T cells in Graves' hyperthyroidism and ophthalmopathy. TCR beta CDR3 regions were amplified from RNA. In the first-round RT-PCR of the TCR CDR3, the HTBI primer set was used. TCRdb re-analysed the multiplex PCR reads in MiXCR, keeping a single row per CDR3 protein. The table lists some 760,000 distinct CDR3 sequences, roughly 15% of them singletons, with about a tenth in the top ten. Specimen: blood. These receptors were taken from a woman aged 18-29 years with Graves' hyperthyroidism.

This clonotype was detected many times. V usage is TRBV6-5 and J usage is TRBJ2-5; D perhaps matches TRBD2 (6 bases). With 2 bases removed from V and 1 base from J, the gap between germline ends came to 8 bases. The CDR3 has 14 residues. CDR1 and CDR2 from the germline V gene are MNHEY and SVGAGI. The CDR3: CASSYGGLQETQYF. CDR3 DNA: TGTGCCAGCAGTTACGGGGGACTCCAAGAGACCCAGTACTTC.

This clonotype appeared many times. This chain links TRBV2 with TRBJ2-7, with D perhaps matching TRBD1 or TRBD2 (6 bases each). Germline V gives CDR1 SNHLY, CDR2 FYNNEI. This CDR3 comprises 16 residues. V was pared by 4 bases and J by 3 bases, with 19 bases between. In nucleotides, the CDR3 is TGTGCCAGCAGTGTTTCGGGGGCCGACAGCAACTACGAGCAGTACTTC. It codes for CASSVSGADSNYEQYF. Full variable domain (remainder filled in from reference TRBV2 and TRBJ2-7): EPEVTQTPSHQVTQMGQEVILRCVPISNHLYFYWYRQILGQKVEFLVSFYNNEISEKSEIFDDQFSVERPDGSNFTLKIRSTKLEDSAMYFCASSVSGADSNYEQYFGPGTRLTVT.

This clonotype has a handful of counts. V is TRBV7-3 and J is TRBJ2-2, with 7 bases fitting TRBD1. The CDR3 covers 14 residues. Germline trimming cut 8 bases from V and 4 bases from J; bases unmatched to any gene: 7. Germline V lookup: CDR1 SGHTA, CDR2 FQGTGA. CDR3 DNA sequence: TGTGCCAGCGGCGCGACAGGGCCCACCGGGGAGCTGTTTTTT. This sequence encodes CASGATGPTGELFF.

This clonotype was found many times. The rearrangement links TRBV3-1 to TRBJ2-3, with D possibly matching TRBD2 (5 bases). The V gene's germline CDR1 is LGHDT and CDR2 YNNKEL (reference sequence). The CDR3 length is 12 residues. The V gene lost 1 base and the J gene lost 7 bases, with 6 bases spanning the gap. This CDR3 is CASSQGGYTQYF. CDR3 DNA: TGTGCCAGCAGCCAAGGAGGGTATACGCAGTATTTT.

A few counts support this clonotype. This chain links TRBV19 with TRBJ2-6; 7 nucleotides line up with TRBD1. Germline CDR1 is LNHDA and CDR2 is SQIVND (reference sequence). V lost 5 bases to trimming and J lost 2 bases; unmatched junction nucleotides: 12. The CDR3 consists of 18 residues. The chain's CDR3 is CASSLKDRLQTGANVLTF. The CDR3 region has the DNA TGTGCCAGTAGTTTGAAGGACAGGCTACAAACTGGGGCCAACGTCCTGACTTTC.

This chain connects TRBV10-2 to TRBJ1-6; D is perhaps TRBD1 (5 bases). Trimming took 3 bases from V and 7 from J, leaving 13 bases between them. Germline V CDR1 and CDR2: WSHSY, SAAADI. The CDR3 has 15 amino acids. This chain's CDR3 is CASSDPGTRNSPLHF. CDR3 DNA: TGCGCCAGCAGTGACCCCGGGACGAGAAATTCACCCCTCCACTTT.

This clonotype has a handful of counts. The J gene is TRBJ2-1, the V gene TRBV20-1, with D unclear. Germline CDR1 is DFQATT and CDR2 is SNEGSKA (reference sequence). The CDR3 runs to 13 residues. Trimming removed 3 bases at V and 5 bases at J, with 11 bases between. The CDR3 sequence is CSASGSPNNEQFF. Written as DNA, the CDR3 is TGCAGTGCTAGTGGCAGTCCCAACAATGAGCAGTTCTTC.

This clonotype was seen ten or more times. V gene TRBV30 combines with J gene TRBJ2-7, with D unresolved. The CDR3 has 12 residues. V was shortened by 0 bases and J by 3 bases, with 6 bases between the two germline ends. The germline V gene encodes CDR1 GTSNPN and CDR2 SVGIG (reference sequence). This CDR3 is CAWSVQYYEQYF. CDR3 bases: TGTGCCTGGAGTGTACAATACTACGAGCAGTACTTC.

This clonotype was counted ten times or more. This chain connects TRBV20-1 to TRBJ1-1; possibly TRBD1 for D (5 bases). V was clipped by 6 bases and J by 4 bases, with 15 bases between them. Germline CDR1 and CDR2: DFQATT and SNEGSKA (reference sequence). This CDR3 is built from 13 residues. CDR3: CSAPLAGGTEAFF. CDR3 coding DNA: TGCAGTGCGCCCTTGGCCGGGGGCACTGAAGCTTTCTTT.

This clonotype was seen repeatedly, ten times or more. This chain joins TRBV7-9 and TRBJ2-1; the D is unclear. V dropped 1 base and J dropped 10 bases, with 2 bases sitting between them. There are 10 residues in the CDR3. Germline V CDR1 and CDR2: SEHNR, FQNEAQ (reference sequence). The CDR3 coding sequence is TGTGCCAGCAGCTTAGTCGAGCAGTTCTTC. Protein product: CASSLVEQFF.

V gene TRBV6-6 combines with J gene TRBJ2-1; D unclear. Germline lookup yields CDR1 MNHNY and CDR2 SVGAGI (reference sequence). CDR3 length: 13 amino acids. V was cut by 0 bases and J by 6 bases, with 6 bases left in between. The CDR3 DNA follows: TGTGCCAGCAGTTACTCGATAGCCAATGAGCAGTTCTTC. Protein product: CASSYSIANEQFF.

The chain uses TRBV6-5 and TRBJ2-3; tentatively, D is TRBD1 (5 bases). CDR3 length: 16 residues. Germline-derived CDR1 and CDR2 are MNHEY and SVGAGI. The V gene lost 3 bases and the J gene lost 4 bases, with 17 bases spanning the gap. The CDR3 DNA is TGTGCCAGCAGTTATATCAGGGCAACATCCGCAGATACGCAGTATTTT. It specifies CASSYIRATSADTQYF.

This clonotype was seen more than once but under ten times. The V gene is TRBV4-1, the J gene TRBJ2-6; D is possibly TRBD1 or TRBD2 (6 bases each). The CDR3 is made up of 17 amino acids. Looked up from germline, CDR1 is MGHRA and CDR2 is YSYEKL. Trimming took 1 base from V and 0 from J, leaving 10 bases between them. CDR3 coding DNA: TGCGCCAGCAGCCAAGGGGGGGCTTACTCTGGGGCCAACGTCCTGACTTTC. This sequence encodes CASSQGGAYSGANVLTF.

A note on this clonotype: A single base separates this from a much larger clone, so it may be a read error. This CDR3 reads CASSVRSGDYTDAQYF. In DNA, the CDR3 is TGTGCCAGCAGCGTACGAAGCGGAGACTACACAGATGCGCAGTATTTT. This sequence joins TRBV9 and TRBJ2-3; D is possibly TRBD2 (5 bases). The CDR3 is 16 residues long. Germline CDR1 SGDLS, CDR2 YYNGEE. Full variable domain (remainder filled in from reference TRBV9 and TRBJ2-3): DSGVTQTPKHLITATGQRVTLRCSPRSGDLSVYWYQQSLDQGLQFLIQYYNGEERAKGNILERFSAQQFPDLHSELNLSSLELGDSALYFCASSVRSGDYTDAQYFGPGTRLTVL.

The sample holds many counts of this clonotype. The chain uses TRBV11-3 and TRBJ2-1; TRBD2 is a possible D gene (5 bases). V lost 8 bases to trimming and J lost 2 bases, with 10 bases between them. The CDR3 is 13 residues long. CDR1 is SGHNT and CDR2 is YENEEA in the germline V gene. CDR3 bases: TGTGCCAGCCGCCCGAGGGCCTACAATGAGCAGTTCTTC. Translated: CASRPRAYNEQFF.

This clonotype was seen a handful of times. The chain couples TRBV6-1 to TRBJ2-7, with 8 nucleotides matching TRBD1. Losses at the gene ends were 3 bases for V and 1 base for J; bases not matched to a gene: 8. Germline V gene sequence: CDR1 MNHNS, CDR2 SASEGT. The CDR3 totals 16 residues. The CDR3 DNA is TGTGCCAGCAGTGATAGACAGGGGCGCCTATCCTACGAGCAGTACTTC. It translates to CASSDRQGRLSYEQYF.

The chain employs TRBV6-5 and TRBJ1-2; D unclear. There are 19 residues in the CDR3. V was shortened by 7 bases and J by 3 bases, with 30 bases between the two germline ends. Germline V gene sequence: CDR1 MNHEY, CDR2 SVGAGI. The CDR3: CASTTLRWQAPAPYYGYTF. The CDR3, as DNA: TGTGCCAGCACCACGCTCCGATGGCAGGCCCCAGCCCCCTACTATGGCTACACCTTC.

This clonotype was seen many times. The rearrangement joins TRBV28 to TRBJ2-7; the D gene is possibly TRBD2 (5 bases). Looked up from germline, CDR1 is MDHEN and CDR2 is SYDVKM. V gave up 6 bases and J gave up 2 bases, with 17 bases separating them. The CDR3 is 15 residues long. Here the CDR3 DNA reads TGTGCCAGCAGACCTCTCCGGACTGCGCCCTACGAGCAGTACTTC. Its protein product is CASRPLRTAPYEQYF. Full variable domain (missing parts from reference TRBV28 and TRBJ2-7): DVKVTQSSRYLVKRTGEKVFLECVQDMDHENMFWYRQDPGLGLRLIYFSYDVKMKEKGDIPEGYSVSREKKERFSLILESASTNQTSMYLCASRPLRTAPYEQYFGPGTRLTVT.

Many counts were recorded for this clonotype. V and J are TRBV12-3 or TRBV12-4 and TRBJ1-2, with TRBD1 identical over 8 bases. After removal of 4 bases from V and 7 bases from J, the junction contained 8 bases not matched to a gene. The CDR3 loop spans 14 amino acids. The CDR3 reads CASSSSDRAGGYTF. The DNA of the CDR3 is TGTGCCAGCAGTTCCTCGGACAGGGCGGGTGGCTACACCTTC.

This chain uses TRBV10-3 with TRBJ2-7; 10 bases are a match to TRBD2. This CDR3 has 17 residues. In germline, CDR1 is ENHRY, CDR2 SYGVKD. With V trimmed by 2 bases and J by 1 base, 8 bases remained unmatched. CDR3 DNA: TGTGCCATCAGTGAGGGGCTAGCGGGAGTAGGGTCCTACGAGCAGTACTTC. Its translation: CAISEGLAGVGSYEQYF.

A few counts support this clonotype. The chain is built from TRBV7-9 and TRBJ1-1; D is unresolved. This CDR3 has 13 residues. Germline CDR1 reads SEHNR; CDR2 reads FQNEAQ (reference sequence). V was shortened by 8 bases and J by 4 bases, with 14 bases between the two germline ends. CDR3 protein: CASVDFLGTEAFF. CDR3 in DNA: TGTGCCAGCGTGGACTTCCTTGGCACTGAAGCTTTCTTT.

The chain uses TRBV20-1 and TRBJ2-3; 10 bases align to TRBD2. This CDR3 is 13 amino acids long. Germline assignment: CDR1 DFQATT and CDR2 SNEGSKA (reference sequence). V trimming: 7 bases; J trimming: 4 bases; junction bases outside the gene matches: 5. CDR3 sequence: CSVSGRGPDTQYF. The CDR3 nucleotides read TGCAGTGTCAGCGGGAGGGGCCCAGATACGCAGTATTTT.

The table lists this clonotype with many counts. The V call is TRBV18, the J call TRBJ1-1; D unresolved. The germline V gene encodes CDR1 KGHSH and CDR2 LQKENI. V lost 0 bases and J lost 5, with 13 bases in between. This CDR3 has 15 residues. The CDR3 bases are TGTGCCAGCTCACCACCGCGAGAGTTTAGGACTGAAGCTTTCTTT. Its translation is CASSPPREFRTEAFF.

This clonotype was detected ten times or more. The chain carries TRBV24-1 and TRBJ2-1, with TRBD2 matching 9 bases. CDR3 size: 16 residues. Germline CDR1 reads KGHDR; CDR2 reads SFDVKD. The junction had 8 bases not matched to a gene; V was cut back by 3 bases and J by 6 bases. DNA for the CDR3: TGTGCCACCAGTGATGTCCTAGCGGGGCGAAGCAATGAGCAGTTCTTC. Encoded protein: CATSDVLAGRSNEQFF.

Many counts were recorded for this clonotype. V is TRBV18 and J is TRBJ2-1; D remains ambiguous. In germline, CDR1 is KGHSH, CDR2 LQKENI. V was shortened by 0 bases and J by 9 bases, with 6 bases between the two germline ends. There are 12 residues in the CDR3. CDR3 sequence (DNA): TGTGCCAGCTCACCACCGAGAGGTGAGCAGTTCTTC. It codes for CASSPPRGEQFF.

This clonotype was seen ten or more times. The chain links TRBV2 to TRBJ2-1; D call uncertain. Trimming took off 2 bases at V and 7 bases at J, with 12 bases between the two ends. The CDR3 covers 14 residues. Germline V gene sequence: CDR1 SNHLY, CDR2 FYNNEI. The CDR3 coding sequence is TGTGCCAGCAGTGAACTATCGGAGAGTAATGAGCAGTTCTTC. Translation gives CASSELSESNEQFF.

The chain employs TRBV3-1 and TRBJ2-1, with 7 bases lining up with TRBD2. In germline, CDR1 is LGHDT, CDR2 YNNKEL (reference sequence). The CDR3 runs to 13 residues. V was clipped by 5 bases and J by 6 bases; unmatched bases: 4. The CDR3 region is CASSKLATNEQFF. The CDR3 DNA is TGTGCCAGCAGCAAACTAGCGACCAATGAGCAGTTCTTC.